The 14 T cell receptor beta chains presented below share a single source sample, sequenced in a study of siplizumab effects on memory and regulatory T cells. Profiling relied on immunoSEQ multiplex PCR, and the TCRdb table lists in-frame clones only, not all of them. In the table there are more than 85,000 clones, less than 95% of which are singletons. The specimen sequenced was Tregs sorted from blood. All receptors come from a human donor in good health.

This chain joins TRBV5-1 and TRBJ1-5; TRBD1 aligns across 9 bases. V shed 4 bases and J 5 bases; nucleotides not matched to a gene: 10. This CDR3 has 16 amino acids. In germline, CDR1 is SGHRS, CDR2 YFSETQ. DNA of the CDR3: TGCGCCAGCAGCCCGGGATCTACAGGGGGCGATCAGCCCCAGCATTTT. Protein: CASSPGSTGGDQPQHF.

V is TRBV7-9 and J is TRBJ1-1; no clear D gene. The CDR3 runs 15 residues. Trimming left V 5 bases short and J 1 base short, with 14 bases between. Germline CDR1 reads SEHNR; CDR2 reads FQNEAQ (reference sequence). CDR3 sequence: CASSKGPTKNTEAFF. CDR3 DNA: TGTGCCAGCAGCAAAGGACCGACCAAGAACACTGAAGCTTTCTTT.

The rearrangement uses TRBV5-1 and TRBJ2-7; 9 nucleotides agree with TRBD1. The CDR3 has 14 amino acids. The germline CDR1 and CDR2 sequences are SGHRS and YFSETQ. V trimming: 0 bases; J trimming: 6 bases; junction bases outside the gene matches: 4. The CDR3 is CASSLGGQGSEQYF. The CDR3 DNA reads TGCGCCAGCAGCTTGGGGGGACAGGGCTCCGAGCAGTACTTC.

In nucleotides, the CDR3 is TGTGCCAGCAGCTCGATAGCAGGGGCCGGTGAGCAGTTCTTC. It is translated as CASSSIAGAGEQFF. This sequence joins TRBV5-8 and TRBJ2-1; D possibly corresponds to TRBD1 (6 bases). The CDR3 extends over 14 amino acids. V lost 3 bases and J lost 9, with 16 bases in between. The germline V gene encodes CDR1 SGHTS and CDR2 YDEGEE. Full variable domain (missing parts from reference TRBV5-8 and TRBJ2-1): EAGVTQSPTHLIKTRGQQATLRCSPISGHTSVYWYQQALGLGLQFLLWYDEGEERNRGNFPPRFSGRQFPNYSSELNVNALELEDSALYLCASSSIAGAGEQFFGPGTRLTVL.

This clone is a singleton in its sample. The chain has TRBV10-3 and TRBJ2-5; D is uncertain. V was pared by 3 bases and J by 5 bases, with 10 bases between. The CDR3 sequence is 13 residues long. Germline V gives CDR1 ENHRY, CDR2 SYGVKD. This CDR3 is CAISEPGRETQYF. As DNA, the CDR3 is TGTGCCATCAGTGAACCAGGCCGGGAGACCCAGTACTTC.

The chain has TRBV11-2 and TRBJ2-7, with 10 bases fitting TRBD1. With V trimmed by 4 bases and J by 6 bases, 6 bases remained unmatched. CDR1 SGHAT and CDR2 FQNNGV come from the germline V gene. This CDR3 region has 14 residues. CDR3 nucleotide sequence: TGTGCCAGCAGCTCCGGACAGGGGGTAGGCGAGCAGTACTTC. Translating it yields CASSSGQGVGEQYF.

This chain connects TRBV5-4 to TRBJ2-1, with D perhaps TRBD1 (6 bases). This CDR3 comprises 13 residues. Trimming removed 4 bases from V and 8 bases from J, with 13 bases in between. CDR1 and CDR2 (germline): SGHNT, YYREEE (reference sequence). CDR3 in amino acids: CASSRQGLDEQFF. CDR3 coding DNA: TGTGCCAGCAGCAGGCAGGGGCTCGATGAGCAGTTCTTC.

The V gene is TRBV14, the J gene TRBJ2-3, with 7 bases identical to TRBD1. Germline V gene sequence: CDR1 SGHDN, CDR2 FVKESK. The junction had 6 bases not matched to a gene; V was cut back by 4 bases and J by 5 bases. The CDR3 covers 14 residues. CDR3 nucleotides: TGTGCCAGCAGCCCCCGACAGGGTGTAGATACGCAGTATTTT. Amino acid sequence: CASSPRQGVDTQYF.

The V call is TRBV29-1, the J call TRBJ2-5; 9 bases are a match to TRBD1. Germline CDR1 is SQVTM and CDR2 is ANQGSEA. CDR3 length: 14 amino acids. Trimming took 7 bases from V and 5 from J; bases not matched to a gene: 11. The CDR3 sequence: CSASGTGWFETQYF. For the CDR3, the DNA is TGCAGCGCATCCGGGACAGGGTGGTTTGAGACCCAGTACTTC. Filled out from reference TRBV29-1 and TRBJ2-5, the complete variable domain reads SAVISQKPSRDICQRGTSLTIQCQVDSQVTMMFWYRQQPGQSLTLIATANQGSEATYESGFVIDKFPISRPNLTFSTLTVSNMSPEDSSIYLCSASGTGWFETQYFGPGTRLLVL.

The chain links TRBV6-1 to TRBJ1-4; TRBD1 matches at 10 bases. V lost 6 bases and J lost 10; bases outside the gene matches: 8. The CDR3 has 14 amino acids. CDR1 is MNHNS and CDR2 is SASEGT in the germline V gene. The CDR3: CASRDRDRGRKLFF. The CDR3 bases are TGTGCCAGCAGGGACCGGGACAGGGGAAGAAAACTGTTTTTT.

The genes are TRBV2 and TRBJ2-5, with TRBD1 matching over 9 bases. The CDR3 runs 13 residues. The germline V gene has CDR1 SNHLY and CDR2 FYNNEI. V lost 7 bases, J lost 5 bases, and 5 bases stayed unmatched. Here the CDR3 DNA reads TGTGCCAGCATAACAGGGGGCCGGGAGACCCAGTACTTC. Its protein product is CASITGGRETQYF.

The chain uses TRBV11-3 and TRBJ2-2; possible D gene TRBD1, 5 bases. The germline V and J ends were trimmed by 3 bases and 3 bases, with 11 bases remaining between them. CDR1 SGHNT and CDR2 YENEEA come from the germline V gene. CDR3 length equals 15 residues. DNA of the CDR3: TGTGCCAGCAGCTTGAGTAGGGGTCACACCGGGGAGCTGTTTTTT. It yields the protein CASSLSRGHTGELFF.

Of note for this clone: Different DNA sequences within this sample yield the same CDR3. The chain joins TRBV11-3 to TRBJ1-1; 8 positions agree with TRBD1. This CDR3 is 13 amino acids long. Germline assignment: CDR1 SGHNT and CDR2 YENEEA. Germline trimming cut 4 bases from V and 5 bases from J; bases unmatched to any gene: 3. CDR3 nucleotides: TGTGCCAGCAGCTCAAACAGGGGGACTGAAGCTTTCTTT. The encoded protein is CASSSNRGTEAFF. The whole variable domain, remainder taken from reference TRBV11-3 and TRBJ1-1, is EAGVVQSPRYKIIEKKQPVAFWCNPISGHNTLYWYLQNLGQGPELLIRYENEEAVDDSQLPKDRFSAERLKGVDSTLKIQPAELGDSAVYLCASSSNRGTEAFFGQGTRLTVV.

The J gene is TRBJ2-1, the V gene TRBV9; 14 bases match TRBD2. Germline values: CDR1 SGDLS, CDR2 YYNGEE. The V segment lost 3 bases and the J segment 3 bases; nucleotides outside the gene matches: 11. The CDR3 sequence is 19 residues long. In DNA, the CDR3 is TGTGCCAGCAGCGCCCGGGGGACTAGCGGGAGAGACCTCTACAATGAGCAGTTCTTC. This gives the protein CASSARGTSGRDLYNEQFF.